This T cell receptor beta chain was found in a study of T cell changes during pregnancy in multiple sclerosis. The CDR3 consists of 15 residues. The germline V and J ends were trimmed by 4 bases and 3 bases, with 13 bases remaining between them. In germline, CDR1 is LNHDA, CDR2 SQIVND (reference sequence). This table comes from immunoSEQ multiplex PCR, and its TCRdb copy is limited to in-frame clones, with some not included. The data contain 85,000 to 100,000 clones, 92% of them seen just once; the ten biggest clones take up roughly 3%. The clonotype originates from a female donor with multiple sclerosis, enrolled in a pregnancy study. The source material was peripheral blood, sampled in the first trimester of pregnancy. The chain combines TRBV19 with TRBJ1-5, with D possibly TRBD1 on 5 matching bases. The CDR3 is CASSNTDRLNQPQHF. For the CDR3, the DNA is TGTGCCAGTAGTAATACTGACAGACTCAATCAGCCCCAGCATTTT. The complete variable domain, with remaining parts taken from reference TRBV19 and TRBJ1-5, reads DGGITQSPKYLFRKEGQNVTLSCEQNLNHDAMYWYRQDPGQGLRLIYYSQIVNDFQKGDIAEGYSVSREKKESFPLTVTSAQKNPTAFYLCASSNTDRLNQPQHFGDGTRLSIL.